The sequence of this T cell receptor beta chain was determined in a study of glioma-infiltrating T cells after dendritic cell vaccination. TCRdb keeps only in-frame clones here, not all; method: immunoSEQ multiplex PCR. The table lists about 92,000 clones, around 86% of them singletons. The germline gives CDR1 SNHLY, CDR2 FYNNEI. J gave up 0 bases and V 4 bases, and 5 bases lay outside the gene matches. This CDR3 is built from 16 residues. The TCR comes from a human donor with glioblastoma. Sequences were derived from blood, sampled before dendritic cell vaccination. This chain links TRBV2 with TRBJ1-1, with TRBD1 matching over 10 bases. The CDR3 DNA is TGTGCCAGCAGTGCTGGACAGGGGGTTATGAACACTGAAGCTTTCTTT. Its protein is CASSAGQGVMNTEAFF. Looking up the rest from reference TRBV2 and TRBJ1-1 gives the full variable domain: EPEVTQTPSHQVTQMGQEVILRCVPISNHLYFYWYRQILGQKVEFLVSFYNNEISEKSEIFDDQFSVERPDGSNFTLKIRSTKLEDSAMYFCASSAGQGVMNTEAFFGQGTRLTVV.